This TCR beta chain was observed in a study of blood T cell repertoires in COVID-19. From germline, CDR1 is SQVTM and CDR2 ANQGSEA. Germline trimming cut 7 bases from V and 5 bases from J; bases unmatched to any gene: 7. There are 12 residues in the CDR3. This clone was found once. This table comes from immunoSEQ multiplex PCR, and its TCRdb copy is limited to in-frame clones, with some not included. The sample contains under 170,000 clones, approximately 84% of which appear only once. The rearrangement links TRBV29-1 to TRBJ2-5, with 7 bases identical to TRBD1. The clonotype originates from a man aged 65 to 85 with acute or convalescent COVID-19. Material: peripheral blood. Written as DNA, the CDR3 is TGCAGCGGAGACAGGGTCGGGGAGACCCAGTACTTC. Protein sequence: CSGDRVGETQYF.